Sequencing of this T cell receptor beta chain was carried out in a study of cytomegalovirus exposure and HLA in healthy donors (dated by TCRdb to 2017 to 2019). Background on the whole study: According to an earlier analysis of 587 of the donors, about 179 million T cells yielded over 90 million unique TCR beta sequences and approximately 300 Gb of sequence data. All discovery cohort repertoires had been generated using a single sequencing platform. To decide whether each TCR beta V gene segment behaved as functional or pseudogenic, an earlier analysis of some 600 of the donors relied on high-throughput TCR beta sequencing. An early release covering roughly 600 HLA-typed donors comprised about 300 gigabases of sequencing data and tens of millions of unique TCR sequences. The T cell repertoires of 666 subjects were profiled by immunosequencing and related to cytomegalovirus serostatus. Of the roughly 430 genotyped donors, approximately 83% fell in the genetic ancestry cluster associated with self-reported Caucasian donors. The later analysis used no new phenotypic data to find candidate immune exposures, relying instead on TCR beta sequences and their occurrence across donors. Genome-wide SNP genotypes for about 65% of the roughly 700 donors were used in a later genetic analysis, which treated that subset as a discovery cohort. Across under 500 genotyped donors of the cohort, an average of approximately 240,000 unique TCR beta nucleotide sequences per donor were sequenced, and roughly 17% of those sequences were non-productive. The number of typed donors differed by locus: about 629-640 for A, B, C, DRB1 and DQB1; approximately 520 for DQA1; approximately 600 for DPA1; and about 450 for DPB1. HLA typing covered class I and class II loci at four-digit resolution. The study aimed to test whether signatures of past pathogen exposure could be identified by cataloging public T cell receptors. Besides the first cohort of around 670 subjects, a separate validation cohort made up of 90 to 150 different subjects was used. In a later analysis, previously published TCR beta repertoires from more than 500 donors were re-analyzed and high-resolution HLA genotyping was added so that TCR occurrence patterns could be studied. Alongside the repertoire data, information on donor age, sex, ethnicity and CMV serostatus was compiled. To predict cytomegalovirus infection status, the study combined high-throughput TCR immunosequencing, statistical association of individual TCRs with disease status, and machine learning. Roughly 5 DR-DQ haplotypes were treated as single units for association and clustering because of strong linkage in the cohort. Broad study findings and their caveats: This cohort had only TCR beta chains sequenced, and the lack of alpha or paired-chain data limited which features could be detected. In vitro tests confirmed that a few of the cytomegalovirus-associated TCR beta chains recognize cytomegalovirus antigens. The authors suggested that the approach could potentially be generalized to other disease states and immunological phenotypes. Linkage disequilibrium might explain the correlated functional status among segregating V segments, but an unknown experimental factor could not be excluded. For the cohort, immune exposure information was limited to CMV serostatus. While some public TCRs were present in many individuals, most TCR sequences turned up only very rarely across donors. Compared with equally common non-associated chains, HLA-associated TCR beta chains in a later analysis were more clonally expanded and had lower generation probabilities. Most CMV-associated TCR beta chains appeared to be HLA-restricted in a later analysis, and the HLA associations seemed to be driven largely by CMV exposure. Roughly uniform sequencing depth across donors was assumed in presence/absence analyses, although this assumption may not hold. When HLA alleles, especially DR and DQ, strongly co-occurred, TCR associations were difficult to assign to individual alleles. Because the 87-base-pair reads could not distinguish some IMGT-functional V segments, including TRBV6-2 and TRBV6-3, those segments were excluded. In a later analysis, the rate of TCR association differed among HLA loci, with DRB1 alleles having the most associated TCRs and HLA-C alleles having the fewest. Because counts were too low, seventeen rarely observed V segments, including chromosome 9 orphons, were left out of the earlier analysis of about 620 of the donors. HLA typing was unavailable for some donors at each locus, so association tests used only the typed subset. A cluster of highly shared sequence variants was judged likely to be a technical artifact of the sequencing pipeline. A further reported finding was that TCR beta sequences accurately predicted the HLA-A and HLA-B alleles for most subjects in the first cohort. An earlier analysis of 587 of the donors showed that most TCR beta V segments appeared in productive rearrangements either about 87% or about 30% of the time, which broadly matched IMGT annotations. Compared with the roughly 700-donor mean, donors in an Asian-associated ancestry cluster had fewer N-insertions in productive TCRs, according to a later genetic analysis. The study gave a list of some 150 TCR beta chains associated with cytomegalovirus. According to a later analysis, parvovirus B19, influenza, CMV and Epstein-Barr virus appeared linked to several top co-occurrence clusters. A later genetic analysis associated a missense DCLRE1C variant with V-gene and J-gene trimming of TCR beta chains, and an independent cohort replicated the association. In a later analysis, 15,000 to 20,000 TCR beta sequences were associated with specific HLA alleles at a false discovery rate of 0.05. In both the original and validation cohorts, the classifier was reported to diagnose cytomegalovirus status with high specificity and sensitivity.

The library was generated by the immunoSEQ multiplex PCR assay. A mixture of 60 forward primers for TCR Vbeta segments and 13 reverse primers for TCR Jbeta segments was used in the multiplex PCR. Amplification of the CDR3 region of rearranged TCR beta genes was performed with a multiplex PCR assay on genomic DNA. The Illumina HiSeq System was used to sequence the amplified TCR beta libraries as 87-base-pair reads. As for the original processing: A later analysis counted approximately 76 million unique TCR beta chains across the 640 or so repertoires, and some 11 million of these chains were shared by at least two donors. Raw reads were error-corrected and collapsed into unique sequences by a nearest-neighbor algorithm in which closely related sequences were merged to remove PCR and sequencing errors. CDR3 sequences were aligned to IMGT reference sequences to assign V, D and J gene segments. Each retained sequence needed at least a six-nucleotide match to both a V gene segment and a J gene segment. Rearrangements were called productive when the CDR3 lacked stop codons and stayed in frame with V and J; all others were non-productive. CDR3 was defined by IMGT convention, running from the second conserved V-encoded cysteine to the conserved J-encoded phenylalanine. In an earlier analysis of more than 550 of the donors, sequences lacking an unambiguous match to a single V gene segment were excluded. In an earlier analysis of approximately 590 of the donors, V segments were called functional above 56.7% productive rearrangements and were called segregating when the between-donor standard deviation exceeded 5%. To diagnose cytomegalovirus status from the catalog of TCR beta chain sequences, a statistical classification framework was built. In a later analysis, V and J genes were assigned by comparing TCR nucleotide sequences against IMGT/GENE-DB human TR gene sequences. In a later analysis, CDR3 sequences and most-parsimonious VDJ recombination scenarios were assigned using the TCRdist pipeline. A later analysis defined each TCR beta chain by its CDR3 amino acid sequence plus V-gene family, and excluded reads lacking a unique V-gene family. A later analysis removed several hundred highly shared, low-generation-probability nucleotide sequences to deal with suspected cross-contamination and a sequencing artifact. A later analysis calculated a clonal expansion index for each public chain from normalized within-repertoire ranks of inferred template counts. A later analysis computed generation probabilities with a VDJ recombination model fitted to out-of-frame rearrangements, and checked the results against IGoR. A later analysis scored TCR-TCR, TCR-HLA and TCR-CMV co-occurrence with hypergeometric tests, applying a repertoire-size bias correction to TCR pairs. False discovery rates were estimated in a later analysis by permuting HLA or CMV assignments 20 times. In a later analysis, co-occurring TCRs were grouped using DBSCAN, and TCRdist sequence similarity was added for clustering within HLA-allele-positive subsets. Repertoires with fewer than 30,000 or more than 120,000 public chains were left out of co-occurrence clustering, as were a handful of repertoires with anomalous nucleotide sharing. This immuneACCESS table, as held by TCRdb, lists in-frame sequences with V and J called but not all clones. Of the missing ones, under half trace to an unresolved V gene in checked studies; the others have no known cause. Clonal size and the V and J genes are those of that table, whereas D and trimming came from the DNA. In this sample's table one finds tens of thousands of clones. In total, the top ten clones hold 12% of the sample.

Comment on this clone: Which antigen it targets is not known.

The cohort consisted of fewer than 700 healthy bone marrow donors. All cohort members were sampled while nominally healthy, although unrecorded immune exposures were likely present. The donor tested CMV seropositive and was one of the 289 seropositive cohort members. A peripheral blood sample was provided by each donor, and peripheral blood mononuclear cells were used for TCR beta sequencing. Genomic DNA was extracted from the blood cell samples with the Qiagen DNeasy Blood Extraction Kit. The CDR3 spans 14 residues, from the cysteine through the phenylalanine. Only the CDR3 region is kept as DNA, spanning 42 bases read in frame from base 1. Trimming costs V 8 bases and J 3 bases, and their ends lie 17 bases apart. As encoded in the germline V gene, CDR1 is MDHEN while CDR2 is SYDVKM.

This sequence uses TRBV28 and TRBJ2-7; perhaps TRBD1 is the D gene, with 5 bases matching. This clonotype was sampled from a woman between 25 and 40 years old in good health and CMV-seropositive. The sequenced sample consisted of PBMCs. The CDR3 region reads CASQGFGTGYEQYF. The sequenced DNA is TGTGCCAGCCAGGGCTTCGGTACGGGCTACGAGCAGTACTTC. When the CDR3 is completed using the reference TRBV28 and TRBJ2-7 genes on either side, the full variable domain is DVKVTQSSRYLVKRTGEKVFLECVQDMDHENMFWYRQDPGLGLRLIYFSYDVKMKEKGDIPEGYSVSREKKERFSLILESASTNQTSMYLCASQGFGTGYEQYFGPGTRLTVT.